The rows below give T cell receptor beta chains drawn from one sample of a study of graft-versus-host responses after intestinal transplantation. Profiling relied on immunoSEQ multiplex PCR, and the TCRdb table lists in-frame clones only, not all of them. The sample consists of some 40,000 clones, approximately 89% of them appearing once. The sequences come from PBMCs, collected around 270 days after transplant. The source of these receptors is a human patient who received an intestinal transplant, so some T cells may come from the graft donor. The CDR3 runs from the conserved cysteine through the conserved F or W. Not all rows give a size; the values are once, few, many and, for expanded clones, a class.

>NA|TRBJ1-2|TRBV10-1
CASRWDRVVGYTF
>NA|TRBJ2-5|TRBV7-2
CASSLPQRAWGETQYF
>NA|TRBJ1-1|TRBV5-1
CASSYRTGGTEAFF
>once|TRBJ2-1|TRBV5-1
CASRLAGAVYNEQFF
>NA|TRBJ1-1|TRBV5-4
CASSPGQGLDTEAFF
>NA|TRBJ1-3|TRBV9
CASSVLPMGNTIYF
>NA|TRBJ2-7|TRBV10-2
CASSDTSGGSYEQYF
>NA|TRBJ1-1|TRBV7-9
CASSLGSTGANTEAFF
>NA|TRBJ1-2|TRBV29-1
CSVAWANYGYTF
>once|TRBJ2-3|TRBV21-1
CASSKPGQSTDTQYF
>NA|TRBJ2-7|TRBV5-1
CASSLEEGTGGYEQYF
>NA|TRBJ2-5|TRBV5-6
CASSLRDWQETQYF
>NA|TRBJ1-3|TRBV30
CAWSVTNTIYF
>once|TRBJ2-7|TRBV4-1
CASSQTGKEQYF
>NA|TRBJ1-2|TRBV6-5
CASKLGQFNYGYTF
>NA|TRBJ2-3|TRBV6-6
CASGTDTQYF
>NA|TRBJ2-5|TRBV7-2
CASSIPGAQETQYF
>NA|TRBJ1-2|TRBV5-8
CASSPGQVTFGNYGYTF
>NA|TRBJ2-7|TRBV5-1
CASSLGGHAGEWYF
>NA|TRBJ1-1|TRBV7-6
CASSLGGQHQMNTEAFF
>NA|TRBJ1-2|TRBV15
CATSRPFTGEGYTF
>NA|TRBJ2-5|TRBV4-1
CASSQDQSWQEETQYF
>NA|TRBJ2-7|TRBV6-5
CASSLLEGAREQYF
>NA|TRBJ1-1|TRBV30
CAGLQGAEAFF
>NA|TRBJ2-3|TRBV6-1
CASGGPTDTQYF
>NA|TRBJ1-1|TRBV2
CASSLTGTGRNTEAFF
>NA|TRBJ2-3|TRBV5-5
CASSSDSGGFTDTQYF
>NA|TRBJ2-1|TRBV27
CASSPTPAGGNYNEQFF
>NA|TRBJ1-3|TRBV27
CASSSLSGNTIYF
>NA|TRBJ1-2|TRBV27
CASSTTGTGVSYTF
>once|TRBJ2-5|TRBV5-1
CASSLAWRGGQETQYF
>NA|TRBJ1-2|TRBV6-1
CASSEISRNYGYTF
>NA|TRBJ1-5|TRBV4-1
CASSRVGDQPQHF
>NA|TRBJ1-1|TRBV4-1
CASSQEAAFPEAFF
>NA|TRBJ2-3|TRBV6-5
CASAPTSGGGDTQYF
>NA|TRBJ2-7|TRBV21-1
CASQKELAREQYF